This T cell receptor beta chain was recovered during a study of shared clonotypes between healthy human individuals. Study background: Donors had three CD4 naive, three CD4 memory, two CD8 naive and one CD8 memory plate apiece.

Here immunoSEQ multiplex PCR was the method, and the copy in TCRdb shows in-frame clones only, minus some. The sample lists millions of clones; around 90% were seen once. Notes on the study in general: Naive subsets usually exceeded memory subsets in estimated richness.

Turning to this clone: Its antigen is as yet unknown.

V lost 4 bases, J lost 8 bases, and 15 bases lay in between. Germline V gene sequence: CDR1 SGHRS, CDR2 YFSETQ. This CDR3 is built from 14 residues. The sequencing sample was made of naive CD4+ T cells sorted from blood. Subset in this sample: CD45RA+ positively selected. This chain joins TRBV5-1 and TRBJ2-2, with TRBD2 as a possible D gene (6 bases). The clonotype comes from a man in his late teens or twenties in good health. CDR3 nucleotides: TGCGCCAGCAGCCCCGACTGGGGAGGAGGGGAGCTGTTTTTT. Translation: CASSPDWGGGELFF.